This T cell receptor (beta chain) was captured by sequencing in a study of T cell responses to AZD1222 COVID-19 vaccine. CDR3 length: 18 amino acids. Germline CDR1 and CDR2: SNHLY and FYNNEI. V shed 10 bases and J shed 2 bases, with 27 bases lying between them. This table comes from immunoSEQ multiplex PCR, and its TCRdb copy is limited to in-frame clones, with some not included. The sample yields approximately 140,000 clones, roughly 94% seen once. The sequence came from an adult in good health. The rearrangement links TRBV2 to TRBJ2-1; tentatively, D is TRBD1 or TRBD2 (5 bases each). This material consisted of peripheral blood, taken on day 0 of AZD1222 vaccination. CDR3 bases: TGTGCCACCAGGCCTACAGAGGAGTACGGGGCCGCCTACAATGAGCAGTTCTTC. Amino acid sequence: CATRPTEEYGAAYNEQFF.